This section outlines one T cell receptor (beta chain) sequence together with its context. Recruitment covered about two dozen US areas and drew participants whose ages spanned roughly 18 to 100 years. This sample was included in a study of blood T cell repertoires in COVID-19. Germline CDR1 reads SQVTM; CDR2 reads ANQGSEA. V was cut by 3 bases and J by 1 base, with 14 bases left in between. The CDR3 is 15 residues long. As handled by the study authors: The authors estimated nucleated cell counts from reference gene primer amplification. Measured with immunoSEQ multiplex PCR; TCRdb has only the in-frame clones, and not every one. From that table come the V and J calls and clone size; the DNA was used to work out D and trimming. The data contain fewer than 350,000 clones, just over 90% of them singletons.

The source is a woman aged 40 to 50 with acute COVID-19. The chain has TRBV29-1 and TRBJ2-3; D is possibly TRBD1 (6 bases). The source material was PBMCs or T cells enriched from blood (not recorded which). CDR3 in amino acids: CSVDRQGLGTDTQYF. DNA for the CDR3: TGCAGCGTTGACAGGCAGGGGCTCGGCACAGATACGCAGTATTTT.